This TCR beta chain was documented in a study of CD8+ T cells in alopecia areata. Germline CDR1 is SGHRS and CDR2 is YFSETQ. V shed 4 bases and J 5 bases; nucleotides not matched to a gene: 4. The CDR3 contains 14 residues. Treatment in this sample: oral pan-JAK inhibitor, 5-10 mg twice daily. Alopecia areata patients gave lesional scalp punch biopsies and peripheral blood samples. Extracted RNA was reverse transcribed, and the resulting cDNA served as sequencing template. Assay: immunoSEQ multiplex PCR; the TCRdb copy retains only in-frame clones and omits some. This table holds more than 90,000 clones, about 61% found once.

The clonotype comes from a human donor with alopecia areata. The sample here was CD8+ T cells sorted from blood, taken at week 4, from a patient treated with tofacitinib. The rearrangement joins TRBV5-1 to TRBJ2-2; 8 bases map to TRBD1. CDR3 in amino acids: CASSLDRVTGELFF. The CDR3 nucleotides read TGCGCCAGCAGCCTGGACAGGGTGACCGGGGAGCTGTTTTTT.